This entry lists 19 T cell receptor beta chains sequenced from one sample in a study of blood T cells in healthy people across ages. Together with a sample-barcoded 5' primer, a J-beta primer mix was included in a second PCR lasting about 6 to 11 cycles. TCRdb ran MiXCR on the 5' RACE reads and lists one entry per CDR3 protein. The sample has hundreds of thousands of distinct CDR3 sequences, 52% seen once. The sequenced material came from blood. The receptor set was obtained from an elderly woman in good health.

This clonotype was observed many times. The rearrangement joins TRBV9 to TRBJ2-5; D is tentatively TRBD1 or TRBD2 (5 bases each). CDR3 length equals 15 residues. The germline gives CDR1 SGDLS, CDR2 YYNGEE. V was clipped by 4 bases and J by 4 bases, with 17 bases between them. CDR3 bases: TGTGCCAGCAGCCCTGATGGGGGACGAAGAGAGACCCAGTACTTC. Translating gives CASSPDGGRRETQYF.

The chain combines TRBV10-3 with TRBJ2-7; unclear D gene. Germline CDR1 ENHRY, CDR2 SYGVKD. The CDR3 is 11 residues long. The V end lost 4 bases, the J end lost 4 bases, and 5 bases lay between the germline ends. CDR3 nucleotides: TGTGCCATCAGTGCCGGATACGAGCAGTACTTC. Translating it yields CAISAGYEQYF.

A note on this clonotype: No conserved phenylalanine or tryptophan ends this CDR3, so it is likely a read error. V and J are TRBV12-3 or TRBV12-4 and TRBJ1-2, with D uncertain. V gave up 5 bases and J gave up 2 bases, with 12 bases separating them. The CDR3 length is 14 residues. The CDR3, as DNA: TGTGCCAGCAGTCCGATCAGTGGAAACTATGGCTACACCTTA. It yields the protein CASSPISGNYGYTL.

This clonotype occurred many times. The V and J genes are TRBV15 and TRBJ2-3; D unresolved. CDR3 length equals 14 residues. V lost 4 bases, J lost 4 bases, and 12 bases lay in between. CDR1 and CDR2 (germline): LNHNV, YYDKDF (reference sequence). CDR3 region: CATSNRKAADTQYF. The CDR3 DNA follows: TGTGCCACCAGCAATCGTAAGGCGGCAGATACGCAGTATTTT. The variable domain in full, completed from reference TRBV15 and TRBJ2-3, reads DAMVIQNPRYQVTQFGKPVTLSCSQTLNHNVMYWYQQKSSQAPKLLFHYYDKDFNNEADTPDNFQSRRPNTSFCFLDIRSPGLGDTAMYLCATSNRKAADTQYFGPGTRLTVL.

This clonotype was counted ten times or more. V usage is TRBV4-1 and J usage is TRBJ2-3, with D maybe TRBD2 (6 bases). V was clipped by 3 bases and J by 7 bases, with 17 bases between them. CDR3 length: 15 residues. Germline V gene data show CDR1 as MGHRA and CDR2 as YSYEKL. The CDR3 sequence: CASSQLATTGNTQYF. CDR3 DNA: TGCGCCAGCAGCCAGCTAGCGACGACCGGGAATACGCAGTATTTT.

This chain connects TRBV20-1 to TRBJ1-1, with D possibly being TRBD1 (6 bases). V lost 6 bases, J lost 0 bases, and 11 bases lay in between. This CDR3 has 13 amino acids. CDR1 is DFQATT and CDR2 is SNEGSKA in the germline V gene (reference sequence). The CDR3 DNA follows: TGCAGTGCGGGCAGGGACATGAACACTGAAGCTTTCTTT. Translating gives CSAGRDMNTEAFF.

The J gene is TRBJ2-7, the V gene TRBV4-2; D possibly corresponds to TRBD2 (5 bases). In germline, CDR1 is LGHNA, CDR2 YNFKEQ. With 1 base removed from V and 3 bases from J, the gap between germline ends came to 13 bases. The CDR3 length is 15 residues. CDR3 residues: CASSQAVGVGYEQYF. As DNA, the CDR3 is TGTGCCAGCAGCCAAGCGGTGGGAGTGGGCTACGAGCAGTACTTC.

This rearrangement joins TRBV9 to TRBJ2-1; 8 bases are a match to TRBD1. With V trimmed by 4 bases and J by 9 bases, 12 bases remained unmatched. The V gene's germline CDR1 is SGDLS and CDR2 YYNGEE. This CDR3 is 15 amino acids long. CDR3: CASSLLTGDVAEQFF. CDR3 in DNA: TGTGCCAGCAGCCTCTTGACAGGGGACGTTGCTGAGCAGTTCTTC. Filled out from reference TRBV9 and TRBJ2-1, the complete variable domain reads DSGVTQTPKHLITATGQRVTLRCSPRSGDLSVYWYQQSLDQGLQFLIQYYNGEERAKGNILERFSAQQFPDLHSELNLSSLELGDSALYFCASSLLTGDVAEQFFGPGTRLTVL.

The rearrangement links TRBV20-1 to TRBJ2-1; TRBD2 matches 8 bases. This CDR3 comprises 13 residues. CDR1 and CDR2 (germline): DFQATT, SNEGSKA (reference sequence). The J segment lost 4 bases and the V segment lost 6 bases, leaving 5 bases of the junction unmatched. The CDR3 is CSAGTRPYNEQFF. Here the CDR3 DNA reads TGCAGTGCCGGGACTAGGCCGTACAATGAGCAGTTCTTC.

This clonotype showed up many times. This CDR3 is CASSPGATWETVNEQFF. Written as DNA, the CDR3 is TGTGCCAGCAGCCCCGGGGCCACCTGGGAGACAGTCAATGAGCAGTTCTTC. The chain links TRBV7-9 to TRBJ2-1, with D possibly called TRBD1 or TRBD2 (5 bases each). The CDR3 covers 17 residues. Trimming took off 5 bases at V and 6 bases at J, with 23 bases between the two ends. The germline CDR1 and CDR2 sequences are SEHNR and FQNEAQ (reference sequence). Complete variable domain (other parts from reference TRBV7-9 and TRBJ2-1): DTGVSQNPRHKITKRGQNVTFRCDPISEHNRLYWYRQTLGQGPEFLTYFQNEAQLEKSRLLSDRFSAERPKGSFSTLEIQRTEQGDSAMYLCASSPGATWETVNEQFFGPGTRLTVL.

In the case of this clonotype: A much larger clone differs by one base, so this may be a read error. This sequence joins TRBV19 and TRBJ2-1; the match to TRBD1 covers 9 bases. This CDR3 spans 17 amino acids. Germline CDR1 is LNHDA and CDR2 is SQIVND (reference sequence). V shed 5 bases, J shed 2 bases, and the junction held 10 bases outside the gene matches. The CDR3, as DNA: TGTGCCAGTAGTGTCGGGACAGGGCTTAGGACCTACAATGAGCAGTTCTTC. Its protein product is CASSVGTGLRTYNEQFF.

Many counts were recorded for this clonotype. The rearrangement joins TRBV7-3 to TRBJ2-1; 13 positions agree with TRBD2. The length of the CDR3 is 14 residues. V dropped 5 bases and J dropped 15; count of bases not matched to a gene: 10. From germline, CDR1 is SGHTA and CDR2 FQGTGA. CDR3 in DNA: TGTGCCAGCAGCCTACTAGCGGGAGGGCAAAGCACGTTCTTC. Translated, it gives CASSLLAGGQSTFF.

This clonotype showed up many times. The chain joins TRBV25-1 to TRBJ2-5, with D perhaps matching TRBD1 (7 bases). The germline V and J ends were trimmed by 7 bases and 0 bases, with 12 bases remaining between them. The CDR3 consists of 14 residues. Germline CDR1 and CDR2: MGHDK and SYGVNS. The CDR3 here is CASKGRGDQETQYF. CDR3 coding DNA: TGTGCCAGCAAGGGCAGGGGGGACCAAGAGACCCAGTACTTC.

About this clonotype: A junction end diverges from the germline sequence, so it may reflect a read error. This rearrangement joins TRBV7-8 to TRBJ1-4, with D hard to call. Germline V gene data show CDR1 as SGHVS and CDR2 as FQNEAQ. This CDR3 region has 14 residues. The CDR3 sequence: CTSSLGLANEKLFF. CDR3 DNA sequence: TGTACCAGCAGCTTAGGCTTAGCGAATGAAAAACTGTTTTTT.

This clonotype was recorded only once. This sequence joins TRBV7-9 and TRBJ2-3, with D perhaps matching TRBD1 (6 bases). There are 13 residues in the CDR3. The germline gives CDR1 SEHNR, CDR2 FQNEAQ (reference sequence). Deletions cut 3 bases from V and 5 bases from J, with 9 bases between. The CDR3 bases are TGTGCCAGCAGCTTCCAGGGGAGAGATACGCAGTATTTT. It encodes CASSFQGRDTQYF. The whole variable domain, remainder taken from reference TRBV7-9 and TRBJ2-3, is DTGVSQNPRHKITKRGQNVTFRCDPISEHNRLYWYRQTLGQGPEFLTYFQNEAQLEKSRLLSDRFSAERPKGSFSTLEIQRTEQGDSAMYLCASSFQGRDTQYFGPGTRLTVL.

The chain is built from TRBV3-1 and TRBJ2-3, with D possibly being TRBD1 (6 bases). Germline-derived CDR1 and CDR2 are LGHDT and YNNKEL (reference sequence). The CDR3 is 11 residues long. Between the trimmed V and J ends, which lost 11 bases and 6 bases, there was a span of 12 bases. CDR3 coding DNA: TGTGCCGGCACCCAGGGGGATACGCAGTATTTT. This translates into CAGTQGDTQYF.

The chain joins TRBV18 to TRBJ1-5; D gene ambiguous. The CDR3 is made up of 15 amino acids. V dropped 2 bases and J dropped 4 bases, with 12 bases sitting between them. Germline V lookup: CDR1 KGHSH, CDR2 LQKENI. The CDR3 DNA reads TGTGCCAGCTCACCAGGGAGGTTCGGAAATCAGCCCCAGCATTTT. Its protein is CASSPGRFGNQPQHF.

The DNA for the CDR3 is TGTGCCATCAGTGAGTCGCCAGGGGCGGCGAACACTGAAGCTTTCTTT. This sequence encodes CAISESPGAANTEAFF. The J gene is TRBJ1-1, the V gene TRBV10-3, with D tentatively TRBD1 (6 bases). CDR1 and CDR2 (germline): ENHRY, SYGVKD. The CDR3 length is 16 residues. Trimming took 0 bases from V and 1 from J, leaving 12 bases between them.

The chain joins TRBV5-1 to TRBJ1-5, with D hard to call. V lost 10 bases to trimming and J lost 1 base, with 18 bases between them. Germline V gene sequence: CDR1 SGHRS, CDR2 YFSETQ. The CDR3 extends over 15 amino acids. The DNA of the CDR3 is TGCGCCCGCGACGGGGAGGGAGGCAGCAATCAGCCCCAGCATTTT. Translating it yields CARDGEGGSNQPQHF.